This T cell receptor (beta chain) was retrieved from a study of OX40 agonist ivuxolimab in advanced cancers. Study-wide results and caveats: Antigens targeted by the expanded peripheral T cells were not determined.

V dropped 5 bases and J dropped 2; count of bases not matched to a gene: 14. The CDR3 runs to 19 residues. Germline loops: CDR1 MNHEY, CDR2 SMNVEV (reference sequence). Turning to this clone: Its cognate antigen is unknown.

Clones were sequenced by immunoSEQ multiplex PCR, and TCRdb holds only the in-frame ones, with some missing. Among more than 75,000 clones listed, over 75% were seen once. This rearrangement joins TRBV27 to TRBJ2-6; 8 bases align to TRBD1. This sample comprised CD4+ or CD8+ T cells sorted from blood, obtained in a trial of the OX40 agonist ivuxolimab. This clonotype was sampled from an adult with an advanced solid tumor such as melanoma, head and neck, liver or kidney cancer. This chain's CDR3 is CASSGQGSLYSPGANVLTF. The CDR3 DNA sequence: TGTGCCAGCAGTGGACAGGGTTCCCTGTACTCCCCTGGGGCCAACGTCCTGACTTTC.